This T cell receptor beta chain was retrieved from a study of beta chain features in type 1 diabetes. A remark on this clone: As yet, its antigen is unknown.

Trimming pared 0 bases from V and 4 bases from J, leaving 9 bases between. CDR1 is SGDLS, CDR2 YYNGEE, per germline. There are 14 residues in the CDR3. Study results and limitations: Among all four CD4+ subsets, Type 1 diabetes patients had TCRB CDR3s that were moderately but significantly shorter.

Expressed TCRB transcripts were sequenced, since all the RNA that had been isolated was reverse transcribed. Produced via immunoSEQ multiplex PCR; TCRdb's table is partial and in-frame only. The sample consists of some 250,000 clones, roughly a tenth of them appearing once. The source of this sequence is a man younger than 45 with type 1 diabetes. Specimen: naive CD4+ T cells from blood. The J gene is TRBJ2-3, the V gene TRBV9, with D hard to call. The CDR3 loop is CASSVVGLADTQYF. In DNA, the CDR3 is TGTGCCAGCAGCGTAGTGGGCCTCGCAGATACGCAGTATTTT.